The 5 T cell receptor beta chains below all came from one sample that was sequenced in a study of blood T cell repertoires in COVID-19. The assay was immunoSEQ multiplex PCR, and TCRdb's table has in-frame clones only and misses some. The profile shows 60,000 to 75,000 clones, around two thirds of them singletons. Sequenced material: PBMCs or T cells enriched from blood (not recorded which). The receptor set was obtained from a woman aged 55-69 years who had been exposed to COVID-19.

The chain uses TRBV28 and TRBJ1-4; 9 bases match TRBD1. CDR3 length: 15 residues. The V segment lost 5 bases and the J segment 8 bases; nucleotides outside the gene matches: 9. Germline loops: CDR1 MDHEN, CDR2 SYDVKM. The CDR3 coding sequence is TGTGCCAGCAGTCCATGGACAGGGGAGAACGAAAAACTGTTTTTT. Amino acids: CASSPWTGENEKLFF.

The V call is TRBV6-6, the J call TRBJ2-7; 7 nucleotides match TRBD1. In germline, CDR1 is MNHNY, CDR2 SVGAGI (reference sequence). This CDR3 has 18 residues. V dropped 5 bases and J dropped 4; count of bases not matched to a gene: 20. This chain's CDR3 is CASSLNRGSAAQTYEQYF. The CDR3 DNA sequence: TGTGCCAGCAGTCTCAACAGGGGCTCGGCCGCCCAGACTTACGAGCAGTACTTC.

The rearrangement links TRBV2 to TRBJ1-2; TRBD1 agrees at 8 bases. CDR3 length: 17 residues. V was pared by 6 bases and J by 1 base, with 13 bases of the junction left unmatched. Germline V CDR1 and CDR2: SNHLY, FYNNEI. This CDR3 reads CASSPAQMGQVNYGYTF. CDR3 nucleotides: TGTGCCAGCAGCCCAGCTCAAATGGGACAGGTTAACTATGGCTACACCTTC.

This chain uses TRBV28 with TRBJ2-2; D not resolved. Germline V gene sequence: CDR1 MDHEN, CDR2 SYDVKM. V was shortened by 8 bases and J by 0 bases, with 13 bases between the two germline ends. The CDR3 covers 15 residues. The CDR3 loop is CASVRERANTGELFF. CDR3 nucleotide sequence: TGTGCCAGCGTCCGAGAGAGAGCGAACACCGGGGAGCTGTTTTTT.

The chain couples TRBV5-1 to TRBJ2-7; the match to TRBD1 covers 9 bases. The CDR3 spans 17 residues. After removal of 2 bases from V and 3 bases from J, the junction contained 12 bases not matched to a gene. The germline gives CDR1 SGHRS, CDR2 YFSETQ. The CDR3 coding sequence is TGCGCCAGCAGCTTACAATCCCCTACAGGGGGCCTCTACGAGCAGTACTTC. Protein product: CASSLQSPTGGLYEQYF.